This entry concerns a single TCR beta chain. Authors' data handling: Reference gene primer amplification in the assay estimated nucleated cell counts. Here immunoSEQ multiplex PCR was the method, and the copy in TCRdb shows in-frame clones only, minus some. V and J calls and clone size are given by that table; D and trimming were obtained from the DNA. Of some 60,000 clones listed, roughly 83% are singletons. The record originates from a study of blood T cell repertoires in COVID-19. The overall study: There were acute and convalescent COVID-19 samples, and they came from the United States, Italy and Spain.

Germline V gene lookup returns CDR1 SGHRS and CDR2 YFSETQ. V was pared by 4 bases and J by 5 bases, with 11 bases of the junction left unmatched. The CDR3 length is 15 residues. While infection was still active, Seattle patients were enrolled and then followed longitudinally. The sequenced sample consisted of peripheral blood. The sequence was collected from a man aged 50 to 60 with COVID-19, enrolled during active disease. The V gene is TRBV5-1, the J gene TRBJ2-5, with 7 nucleotides matching TRBD2. CDR3 protein: CASSRAGDPGETQYF. CDR3 in DNA: TGCGCCAGCAGCCGGGCGGGGGATCCGGGGGAGACCCAGTACTTC.